One and the same sample provided the 32 T cell receptor beta chains below, sequenced in a study of regulatory T cells in long-lasting Graves disease. Time point in this sample: newly diagnosed GD, antithyroid drugs for less than 3 months. Scientists built the TCR library using RNA that was extracted from PBMCs. CDR3 regions were amplified by Arm-PCR using iRepertoire HTBI primers to build TCR beta libraries. TCRdb re-called the multiplex PCR reads through MiXCR, storing one row per CDR3 protein. The sample carries fewer than 400,000 distinct CDR3 sequences, more than 15% recorded once. This specimen was peripheral blood mononuclear cells (PBMCs), taken at new diagnosis, from a patient treated with antithyroid drugs. All receptors come from a female donor with Graves disease.

This clonotype came up many times. The V gene is TRBV28, the J gene TRBJ1-5; 9 bases align to TRBD1. Germline trimming cut 8 bases from V and 4 bases from J; bases unmatched to any gene: 9. The germline gives CDR1 MDHEN, CDR2 SYDVKM. The CDR3 is 15 amino acids. CDR3 nucleotide sequence: TGTGCCAGCCTTAACCCGGGACAGGGAAATCAGCCCCAGCATTTT. As protein: CASLNPGQGNQPQHF.

The sample holds a few counts of this clonotype. The chain employs TRBV25-1 and TRBJ2-2, with D uncertain. Between the trimmed V and J ends, which lost 7 bases and 5 bases, there was a span of 5 bases. This CDR3 contains 11 residues. Per the germline V gene, CDR1 is MGHDK and CDR2 is SYGVNS. The CDR3 nucleotides read TGTGCCAGCACGCTTACCGGGGAGCTGTTTTTT. This encodes CASTLTGELFF. Looking up the rest from reference TRBV25-1 and TRBJ2-2 gives the full variable domain: EADIYQTPRYLVIGTGKKITLECSQTMGHDKMYWYQQDPGMELHLIHYSYGVNSTEKGDLSSESTVSRIRTEHFPLTLESARPSHTSQYLCASTLTGELFFGEGSRLTVL.

On this clonotype itself: This likely traces to a read error, being one base from a far larger clone. Without the conserved terminal phenylalanine or tryptophan, this CDR3 likely stems from a read error. This chain connects TRBV12-3 or TRBV12-4 to TRBJ1-2; 7 bases map to TRBD1. J was trimmed by 3 bases and V by 9 bases; bases with no gene match: 22. The CDR3 consists of 18 residues. CDR3 in DNA: TGTGCCAGACAAGAATGGTCCCCTTCAGCAGGGGGGGACTATGGCTACACCCTC. Translating it yields CARQEWSPSAGGDYGYTL.

This clonotype has ten or more counts. The V and J genes are TRBV6-1 and TRBJ2-1; possibly TRBD1 or TRBD2 for D (6 bases each). The CDR3 consists of 17 residues. V lost 5 bases, J lost 4 bases, and 21 bases lay in between. Germline-derived CDR1 and CDR2 are MNHNS and SASEGT. The CDR3 bases are TGTGCCAGCAGTACCCCCAGGGGAGGTTGGTTTTACAATGAGCAGTTCTTC. It is translated as CASSTPRGGWFYNEQFF.

This clonotype turned up a few times. Written as DNA, the CDR3 is TGTGCCAGTAGTACCTTCACTCCAACAGGGACCGAGCAGTACTTC. Its translation: CASSTFTPTGTEQYF. The chain links TRBV19 to TRBJ2-7; D might be TRBD1 (6 bases). V lost 4 bases and J 6 bases, leaving 19 bases between the germline ends. Germline values: CDR1 LNHDA, CDR2 SQIVND (reference sequence). The CDR3 runs to 15 residues.

In regard to this clonotype: This is likely a read error, given that the CDR3 carries no conserved phenylalanine or tryptophan at its end. This chain uses TRBV10-3 with TRBJ2-7, with 9 bases fitting TRBD1. Looked up from germline, CDR1 is ENHRY and CDR2 is SYGVKD. Trimming took 8 bases from V and 6 from J; bases not matched to a gene: 8. The CDR3 covers 13 residues. The CDR3 coding sequence is TGTGCCATCGAGTCGGGACAGGGATCCGAGCAGTACTCC. Translation: CAIESGQGSEQYS.

A word on this clonotype: With a much larger clone just one base away, this may be a read error. The chain combines TRBV20-1 with TRBJ2-7, with 9 positions matching TRBD2. With 3 bases clipped from V and 0 bases from J, the junction kept 21 bases outside the gene matches. Germline CDR1 reads DFQATT; CDR2 reads SNEGSKA (reference sequence). The CDR3 totals 20 residues. In DNA, the CDR3 is TGCAGTGCTAGCCGACCCGCACCGGGACCAGCGGGAGGTTACTCCTACGAGCAGTACTTC. This codes for CSASRPAPGPAGGYSYEQYF.

This clonotype was detected many times. V gene TRBV19 combines with J gene TRBJ1-4, with TRBD1 as a possible D gene (6 bases). V was clipped by 11 bases and J by 8 bases, with 18 bases between them. The CDR3 has 13 amino acids. The germline gives CDR1 LNHDA, CDR2 SQIVND (reference sequence). CDR3 sequence: CAAEQGFGEKLFF. The CDR3, as DNA: TGTGCCGCCGAACAGGGCTTTGGGGAAAAACTGTTTTTT.

This clonotype was detected ten times or more. The chain has TRBV20-1 and TRBJ2-5; D is unclear. Germline CDR1 is DFQATT and CDR2 is SNEGSKA (reference sequence). The CDR3 consists of 14 residues. Trimming shortened V by 0 bases and J by 2 bases, and 10 bases separated the two germline ends. CDR3 loop: CSARDSAAQETQYF. In nucleotides, the CDR3 is TGCAGTGCTAGAGATTCGGCAGCTCAAGAGACCCAGTACTTC.

This clonotype was detected many times. CDR3 sequence: CASSVEIGNYEQYF. DNA for the CDR3: TGTGCCAGCAGCGTAGAGATAGGGAACTACGAGCAGTACTTC. This chain uses TRBV9 with TRBJ2-7; D is unresolved. The CDR3 consists of 14 residues. Germline CDR1 is SGDLS and CDR2 is YYNGEE. With 0 bases removed from V and 3 bases from J, the gap between germline ends came to 10 bases.

This clonotype was recorded many times. The chain is built from TRBV28 and TRBJ2-5; D unclear. This CDR3 spans 15 amino acids. The V and J ends lost 6 bases and 2 bases respectively, with 16 bases between them. The germline V gene has CDR1 MDHEN and CDR2 SYDVKM. The CDR3 coding sequence is TGTGCCAGCAGCGAACAGAGTCACCAACAAGAGACCCAGTACTTC. It codes for CASSEQSHQQETQYF.

The chain combines TRBV30 with TRBJ1-1, with D uncertain. The germline V gene encodes CDR1 GTSNPN and CDR2 SVGIG (reference sequence). V was shortened by 3 bases and J by 4 bases, with 12 bases between the two germline ends. The CDR3 runs to 13 residues. The CDR3 loop is CAWRNPGVTEAFF. The DNA of the CDR3 is TGTGCCTGGAGAAATCCAGGAGTCACTGAAGCTTTCTTT.

This clonotype was detected ten times or more. V usage is TRBV11-3 and J usage is TRBJ2-5; D gene ambiguous. The CDR3 is 13 amino acids. Between the trimmed V and J ends, which lost 3 bases and 1 base, there was a span of 6 bases. CDR1 and CDR2 (germline): SGHNT, YENEEA. The DNA of the CDR3 is TGTGCCAGCAGCTTCCCCACCCAAGAGACCCAGTACTTC. It translates to CASSFPTQETQYF.

This clonotype was counted ten times or more. The V and J genes are TRBV7-9 and TRBJ1-6, with TRBD1 matching 7 bases. This CDR3 is 17 amino acids long. V gave up 4 bases and J gave up 1 base; unmatched junction bases: 7. The germline CDR1 and CDR2 sequences are SEHNR and FQNEAQ (reference sequence). CDR3 coding DNA: TGTGCCAGCAGCTCGGGAGGGGGCAAATCCTATAATTCACCCCTCCACTTT. Its translation is CASSSGGGKSYNSPLHF.

This clonotype was counted ten times or more. The chain carries TRBV10-1 and TRBJ2-3, with no clear D. Trimming took 0 bases from V and 6 from J, leaving 16 bases between them. Per the germline V gene, CDR1 is WNHNN and CDR2 is SYGVQD (reference sequence). CDR3 size: 16 residues. CDR3 protein: CASSESPQVLGDTQYF. The CDR3 nucleotides read TGCGCCAGCAGTGAGTCGCCGCAGGTGCTGGGGGATACGCAGTATTTT.

As for this clonotype: It is likely a read error: a sequence one base away is far more abundant. The conserved phenylalanine or tryptophan is not found at the CDR3 terminus, so this likely reflects a read error. V and J are TRBV3-1 and TRBJ2-3, with D unresolved. The CDR3 totals 15 residues. The germline V gene encodes CDR1 LGHDT and CDR2 YNNKEL (reference sequence). V was trimmed by 5 bases and J by 4 bases, leaving 16 bases between them. This CDR3 is CASSYDSNKADTQYS. The CDR3 DNA sequence: TGTGCCAGCAGCTATGACTCGAACAAAGCAGATACGCAGTATTCT.

This clonotype came up many times. The gene calls are TRBV3-1 and TRBJ2-1; weak D call: TRBD2 (6 bases). The CDR3 contains 15 residues. V lost 2 bases to trimming and J lost 5 bases, with 13 bases between them. Germline CDR1 is LGHDT and CDR2 is YNNKEL (reference sequence). The CDR3 nucleotides read TGTGCCAGCAGCCAACGGGACTGGAAAAACAATGAGCAGTTCTTC. Protein: CASSQRDWKNNEQFF.

Only a few counts were recorded for this clonotype. This may be a read error: a much more frequent sequence differs by one nucleotide. The genes are TRBV12-3 or TRBV12-4 and TRBJ2-1; TRBD2 might be the D (5 bases). The CDR3 runs 15 residues. V lost 3 bases and J lost 10, with 19 bases in between. The CDR3 DNA reads TGTGCCAGCAGTTTGAGGCGGGCTTCGACCCACGAGCAGTTCTTC. Translation gives CASSLRRASTHEQFF.

This clonotype was counted many times. The CDR3 coding sequence is TGTGCCAGCTCACCACCTAGCGGGACCAATGAGCAGTTCTTC. This codes for CASSPPSGTNEQFF. The chain couples TRBV18 to TRBJ2-1, with TRBD2 matching over 8 bases. Germline V gene sequence: CDR1 KGHSH, CDR2 LQKENI. The CDR3 totals 14 residues. The J segment lost 6 bases and the V segment lost 0 bases, leaving 1 base of the junction unmatched.

This chain joins TRBV9 and TRBJ2-4; D is possibly TRBD2 (7 bases). The CDR3 runs 16 residues. The germline CDR1 and CDR2 sequences are SGDLS and YYNGEE. V lost 2 bases to trimming and J lost 8 bases, with 20 bases between them. CDR3 DNA sequence: TGTGCCAGCAGCGTTTCCCCAACTCGGGGGGCGGACATTCAGTACTTC. Translation: CASSVSPTRGADIQYF.

This clonotype appeared many times. The rearrangement uses TRBV6-1 and TRBJ2-1; D may correspond to TRBD1 or TRBD2 (5 bases each). CDR3 size: 20 residues. Trimming cost V 6 bases and J 0 bases, with 27 bases left between them. CDR1 MNHNS and CDR2 SASEGT come from the germline V gene. This chain's CDR3 is CASSRGTFERQTRSYNEQFF. The CDR3 DNA reads as TGTGCCAGCAGCCGAGGGACCTTTGAACGACAAACGCGCTCCTACAATGAGCAGTTCTTC.

In this sample, this clonotype turned up many times. V gene TRBV30 combines with J gene TRBJ2-2, with D perhaps TRBD1 or TRBD2 (5 bases each). Trimming took off 0 bases at V and 0 bases at J, with 8 bases between the two ends. The germline V gene encodes CDR1 GTSNPN and CDR2 SVGIG (reference sequence). The length of the CDR3 is 15 residues. The CDR3 nucleotides are TGTGCCTGGAGTGTCGGGACCCCGAACACCGGGGAGCTGTTTTTT. Encoded protein: CAWSVGTPNTGELFF.

The sample holds many counts of this clonotype. V is TRBV11-2 and J is TRBJ2-7, with 11 positions matching TRBD2. The CDR3 contains 16 residues. V shed 5 bases, J shed 3 bases, and the junction held 9 bases outside the gene matches. Germline CDR1 and CDR2: SGHAT and FQNNGV. The CDR3 sequence: CASSLGLAESSYEQYF. In DNA form, the CDR3 reads TGTGCCAGCAGCCTGGGACTAGCGGAGAGTAGCTACGAGCAGTACTTC.

The chain couples TRBV6-4 to TRBJ2-4; the D gene is possibly TRBD1 (7 bases). This CDR3 is built from 18 residues. In germline, CDR1 is MRHNA, CDR2 SNTAGT. Deletions cut 5 bases from V and 2 bases from J, with 22 bases between. CDR3 loop: CASSRGVARGVSKNIQYF. For the CDR3, the DNA is TGTGCCAGCAGTCGAGGGGTGGCCAGGGGGGTTTCCAAAAACATTCAGTACTTC.

This chain uses TRBV12-3 or TRBV12-4 with TRBJ2-5; D is perhaps TRBD1 (5 bases). The CDR3 runs to 16 residues. The V and J ends lost 4 bases and 2 bases respectively, with 17 bases between them. The CDR3 here is CASSSAGPTAQETQYF. Written as DNA, the CDR3 is TGTGCCAGCAGTTCTGCAGGGCCGACCGCTCAAGAGACCCAGTACTTC.

J is TRBJ1-5 and V is TRBV4-1; TRBD1 matches at 10 bases. Trimming cost V 1 base and J 7 bases; bases outside gene matches: 4. Germline CDR1 reads MGHRA; CDR2 reads YSYEKL. This CDR3 is 15 amino acids long. The CDR3 bases are TGCGCCAGCAGCCAAGGGGACAGGGGAAAACAGCCCCAGCATTTT. It translates to CASSQGDRGKQPQHF.

This sequence joins TRBV6-2 or TRBV6-3 and TRBJ1-6; no definite D call. Trimming left V 8 bases short and J 10 bases short, with 18 bases between. The CDR3 is 14 residues long. Per the germline V gene, CDR1 is MNHEY and CDR2 is SVGEGT. CDR3: CASPSVRKESPLHF. CDR3 DNA: TGTGCCAGCCCTTCGGTCCGAAAAGAGTCACCCCTCCACTTT.

Remarks on this clonotype: Since a far larger clone is one base different, this is likely a read error. The V and J genes are TRBV5-1 and TRBJ1-1; D not resolved. Germline CDR1 SGHRS, CDR2 YFSETQ. CDR3 length: 15 residues. CDR3 coding DNA: TGTGCCAGCAGCTTACTCGGCGGCATGAACACTGAAGCTTTGTTT. It is translated as CASSLLGGMNTEALF. Full variable domain (missing parts from reference TRBV5-1 and TRBJ1-1): KAGVTQTPRYLIKTRGQQVTLSCSPISGHRSVSWYQQTPGQGLQFLFEYFSETQRNKGNFPGRFSGRQFSNSRSEMNVSTLELGDSALYLCASSLLGGMNTEALFGQGTRLTVV.

The J gene is TRBJ2-5, the V gene TRBV11-2; D ambiguous. The CDR3 is made up of 11 amino acids. V shed 6 bases and J shed 5 bases, with 7 bases lying between them. The V gene's germline CDR1 is SGHAT and CDR2 FQNNGV. The CDR3 here is CASSGAETQYF. In DNA form, the CDR3 reads TGTGCCAGCAGTGGTGCGGAGACCCAGTACTTC.

This clonotype was recorded a few times. This chain connects TRBV7-9 to TRBJ2-1, with 7 bases matching TRBD1. Germline assignment: CDR1 SEHNR and CDR2 FQNEAQ (reference sequence). The CDR3 runs 14 residues. Trimming at V came to 0 bases and at J to 8 bases, leaving 4 bases not matched to a gene. CDR3 protein: CASSLARGPDEQFF. The CDR3 region has the DNA TGTGCCAGCAGCTTAGCAAGGGGGCCCGATGAGCAGTTCTTC. Combining the CDR3 with reference TRBV7-9 and TRBJ2-1 gives the whole variable domain DTGVSQNPRHKITKRGQNVTFRCDPISEHNRLYWYRQTLGQGPEFLTYFQNEAQLEKSRLLSDRFSAERPKGSFSTLEIQRTEQGDSAMYLCASSLARGPDEQFFGPGTRLTVL.

This clonotype was counted many times. The rearrangement links TRBV27 to TRBJ1-5; D call uncertain. Trimming stripped 0 bases from V and 5 bases from J, with 2 bases between. The length of the CDR3 is 12 residues. Germline V gene lookup returns CDR1 MNHEY and CDR2 SMNVEV (reference sequence). CDR3 loop: CASSLSYQPQHF. In DNA form, the CDR3 reads TGTGCCAGCAGTTTATCGTATCAGCCCCAGCATTTT.

The CDR3 coding sequence is TGTGCCAGCAGCCCAACGTTGCTAACTAGCGGGAGTGAGACCCAGTACTTC. Protein: CASSPTLLTSGSETQYF. V and J are TRBV28 and TRBJ2-5; 11 bases match TRBD2. This CDR3 is 17 amino acids long. With 6 bases clipped from V and 5 bases from J, the junction kept 14 bases outside the gene matches. CDR1 and CDR2 from the germline V gene are MDHEN and SYDVKM.